The source of this T cell receptor beta chain is a study of cytomegalovirus exposure and HLA in healthy donors. Study-level background: From about 170 million T cells, an earlier analysis saw roughly 100 million unique TCR beta sequences. Ancestry clustering placed around four fifths of several hundred genotyped donors in the Caucasian-associated cluster.

This CDR3 comprises 14 residues. Germline-derived CDR1 and CDR2 are MNHNS and SASEGT. J gave up 2 bases and V 1 base, and 2 bases lay outside the gene matches. On this clone: The antigen is unknown.

Primers for the PCR totalled 60 Vbeta and 13 Jbeta. Measured with immunoSEQ multiplex PCR; TCRdb has only the in-frame clones, and not every one. The sample lists approximately 130,000 clones, over 65% occurring once. Broader study findings: Altogether, some 170 TCR beta chains were recorded as cytomegalovirus-associated. Earlier analysis yielded a pattern in which most TCR beta V segments were productive about 87% or about 30% of the time.

The genes are TRBV6-1 and TRBJ2-7; 7 bases match TRBD2. Sequencing input: PBMCs. This clonotype was obtained from a man over 45 in good health and CMV-seronegative. The CDR3 sequence: CASSEERGPYEQYF. CDR3 nucleotides: TGTGCCAGCAGTGAAGAGCGGGGACCCTACGAGCAGTACTTC.